The clone carrying this T cell receptor (beta chain) came up many times. Its target is unknown. The sample belongs to a study of blood T cells in healthy people across ages. Study-level background: When template switching was applied, about one barcoded beta molecule was captured per two T cells.

Overall study results and limits: The diversity estimates, figures obtained from one million T cells, were considered underestimates.

A second PCR of roughly 6 to 12 cycles used a sample-barcoded 5' primer and a J-beta primer mix. Using its own MiXCR run on the 5' RACE reads, TCRdb lists one record per CDR3 protein. The sample includes roughly 1,700,000 distinct CDR3 sequences, approximately 30% of them seen just once. The sequenced sample was blood. This sequence was found in a woman between 25 and 40 years old in good health.

CDR3 DNA sequence: TGTGCCATCAGCGCAGGACAGGGTAGGGAGCAGTACTTC. This encodes CAISAGQGREQYF. This chain links TRBV10-3 with TRBJ2-7; 8 bases are a match to TRBD1. V shed 6 bases, J shed 7 bases, and the junction held 8 bases outside the gene matches. The CDR3 consists of 13 residues. CDR1 and CDR2 from the germline V gene are ENHRY and SYGVKD.